This TCR beta chain was observed in a study of blood T cell repertoires in COVID-19 (dated by TCRdb to the early 2020s). About the investigation overall: The collaborator samples originated in the United States, Italy and Spain and spanned the acute and convalescent phases of COVID-19. The material from the prospective study consisted of cDNA or gDNA derived from T cells, B-cell-depleted T cells, or PBMCs. Subjects who had been exposed to COVID-19, were actively infected with it, or had recovered from it provided the deeply sampled blood TCRbeta repertoires that made up the dataset. The repertoires were released in a freely available public database intended as a resource for research on the immune response to SARS-CoV-2. The samples were drawn from two sources: the first 160 participants of the ongoing ImmuneRACE study, and 1,000 to 1,500 subjects contributed by 6 global collaborators. A de-identified subject ID, COVID-19 status, age in years and sex were almost always included in the sample metadata. HLA class I and class II types, where available, came from metadata supplied by the sample provider rather than from assay-based typing. Paper-wide results and their limitations: The quantity of clinical and demographic metadata differed by source and by participant and was supplied without curation.

The CDR3 spans 16 residues, from the cysteine through the phenylalanine. Just the 48-base CDR3 DNA is kept, in frame starting at base 1. Per the germline V gene, SGHDN is the CDR1 and FVKESK is the CDR2. Trimming takes 0 bases from V and 3 bases from J, and the germline ends sit 14 bases apart. The immunoSEQ Assay, a bias-controlled multiplex PCR, was used to amplify TCRbeta CDR3 regions from genomic DNA. The original methods were these. The number of nucleated cells in each sample was estimated by amplification of reference gene primers within the assay. Sequence reads were collapsed and filtered to measure the absolute abundance of every unique TCRbeta CDR3 rearrangement. For each sample, productive Simpson clonality was calculated as the square root of Simpson's diversity index over productive rearrangements. In its TCRdb copy, this immuneACCESS table keeps in-frame sequences only and misses some clones. Where compared with another copy, unresolved V genes explain less than half of these, and the others have no known cause. D and trimming were read from the DNA, whereas the V and J calls and clone size are those reported in that table. Here the sample has approximately 120,000 clones; roughly 83% occur a single time. Under 45% of the sample comes from the top ten.

The collaborating institutions used their own protocols to collect whole blood in K2EDTA tubes. For TCRbeta analysis, collaborators shipped samples in one of three forms: frozen whole blood, isolated PBMCs, or DNA extracted from either of those sample types. This clone was detected once. No antigen is known for it. Base qualities are missing; no much larger clone stands one base away. The sequence was obtained from a middle-aged man with active or convalescent COVID-19. Sequencing was done on a sample of peripheral blood. The V and J segments used are TRBV14 and TRBJ1-1; no confident D gene assignment can be made. In nucleotides, the sequence is TGTGCCAGCAGCCAAGATCTTGGAGTCGTCTACACTGAAGCTTTCTTT. Its protein is CASSQDLGVVYTEAFF.